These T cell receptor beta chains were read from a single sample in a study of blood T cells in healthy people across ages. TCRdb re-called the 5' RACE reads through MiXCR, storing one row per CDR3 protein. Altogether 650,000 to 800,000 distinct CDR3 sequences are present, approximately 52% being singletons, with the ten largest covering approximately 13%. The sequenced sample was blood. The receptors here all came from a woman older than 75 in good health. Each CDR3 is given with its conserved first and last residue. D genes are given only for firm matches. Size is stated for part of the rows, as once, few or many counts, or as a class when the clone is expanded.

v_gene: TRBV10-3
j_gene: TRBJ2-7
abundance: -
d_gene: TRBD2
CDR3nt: TGTGCCATCAACCCGGGACTAGCGGACTACGAGCAGTACTTC
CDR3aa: CAINPGLADYEQYF

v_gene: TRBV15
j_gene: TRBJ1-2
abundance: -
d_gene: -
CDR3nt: TGTGCCACCAGCAGAGATGTGGATAGATATGGCTACACCTTC
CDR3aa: CATSRDVDRYGYTF

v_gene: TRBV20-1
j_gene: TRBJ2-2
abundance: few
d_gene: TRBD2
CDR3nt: TGCAGTGCCAGACCGGGAGGGGCGGTACCCGGGGAGCTGTTTTTT
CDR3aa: CSARPGGAVPGELFF

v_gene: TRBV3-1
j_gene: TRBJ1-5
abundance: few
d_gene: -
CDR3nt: TGTGCCAGCAGCCAAGGCCAGCCCAATCAGCCCCAGCATTTT
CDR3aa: CASSQGQPNQPQHF

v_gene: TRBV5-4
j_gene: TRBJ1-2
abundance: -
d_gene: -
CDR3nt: TGTGCCAGCAGCCTAGAGGCGGTAAACTATGGCTACACCTTC
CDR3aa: CASSLEAVNYGYTF

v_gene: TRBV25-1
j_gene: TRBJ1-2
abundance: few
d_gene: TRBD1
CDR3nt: TGTGCCAGCAGTGTATTCCGGGACAGCCAAAACTATGGCTACACCTTC
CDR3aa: CASSVFRDSQNYGYTF

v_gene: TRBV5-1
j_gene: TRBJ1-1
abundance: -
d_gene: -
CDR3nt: TGCGCCAGCAGCTTGGGCGCGTCAGGCTGGAACACTGAAGCTTTCTTT
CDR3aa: CASSLGASGWNTEAFF

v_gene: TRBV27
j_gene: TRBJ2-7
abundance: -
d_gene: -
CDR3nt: TGTGCCAGCAGTTTGGAGGGTGCTAGCAGCTACGAGCAGTACTTC
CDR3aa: CASSLEGASSYEQYF

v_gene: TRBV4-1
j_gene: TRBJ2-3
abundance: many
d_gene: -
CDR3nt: TGCGCCAGCAGCCCGATGGCTTTTAGCGTAAGCACAGATACGCAGTATTTT
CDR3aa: CASSPMAFSVSTDTQYF

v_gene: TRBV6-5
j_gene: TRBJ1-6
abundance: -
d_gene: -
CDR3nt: TGTGCCAGCAGTTACTCGGAGAGGTACAGGACTAGCTCCTATAATTCACCCCTCCACTTT
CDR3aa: CASSYSERYRTSSYNSPLHF

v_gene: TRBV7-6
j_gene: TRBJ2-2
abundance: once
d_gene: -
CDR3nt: TGTGCCAGCAGCCCTGCCCGAGGGACCGGGGAGCTGTTTTTT
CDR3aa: CASSPARGTGELFF

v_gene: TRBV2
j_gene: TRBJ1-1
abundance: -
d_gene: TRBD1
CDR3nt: TGTGCCACAAATACAGGGGGCACTGAAGCTTTCTTT
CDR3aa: CATNTGGTEAFF

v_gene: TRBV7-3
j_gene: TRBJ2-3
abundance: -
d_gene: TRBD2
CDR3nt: TGTGCCAGCAGCTTAAGAGGTCAAGCGGGAGATAACACAGAAACGCAGTATTTT
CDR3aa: CASSLRGQAGDNTETQYF

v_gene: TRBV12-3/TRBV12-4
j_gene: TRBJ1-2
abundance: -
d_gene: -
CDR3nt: TGTGCCAGCAGTTTAGGGCCGGGTACTATTGGCTACACCTTC
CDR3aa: CASSLGPGTIGYTF

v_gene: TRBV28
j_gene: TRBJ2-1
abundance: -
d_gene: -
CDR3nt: TGTGCCAGCAGTCGGCAGGGGAGCCGTCTTAGGCAGTTCTTC
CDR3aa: CASSRQGSRLRQFF

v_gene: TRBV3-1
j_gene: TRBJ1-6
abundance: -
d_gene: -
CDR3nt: TGTGCCAGCAGCCATGAGCCCGGGACACCGAGGTCACCCCTCCACTTT
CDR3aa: CASSHEPGTPRSPLHF

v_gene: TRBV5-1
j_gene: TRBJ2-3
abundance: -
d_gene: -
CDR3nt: TGCGCCAGCAGCTCCAACAGGGAAGGCACAGATACGCAGTATTTT
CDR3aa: CASSSNREGTDTQYF

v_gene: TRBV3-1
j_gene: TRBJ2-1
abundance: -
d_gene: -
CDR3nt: TGTGCCAGCAGCTTCAACAGGGTTAGCCTTTACAATGAGCAGTTCTTC
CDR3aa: CASSFNRVSLYNEQFF

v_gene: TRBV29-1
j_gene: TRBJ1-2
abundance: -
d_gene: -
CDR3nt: TGCAGCGTTGAAAAAAACAGGGTGGCTGGCTACACCTTC
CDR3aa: CSVEKNRVAGYTF

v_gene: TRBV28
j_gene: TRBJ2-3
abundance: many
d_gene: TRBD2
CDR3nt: TGTGCCAGCGCCACCGGGGGGGTCAGCGATACGCAGTATTTT
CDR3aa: CASATGGVSDTQYF

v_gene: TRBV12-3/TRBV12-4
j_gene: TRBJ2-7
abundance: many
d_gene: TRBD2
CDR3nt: TGTGCCAGCAGTTTAGAAGTACGCGCGGGAGGGCGATACGAGCAGTACTTC
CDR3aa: CASSLEVRAGGRYEQYF

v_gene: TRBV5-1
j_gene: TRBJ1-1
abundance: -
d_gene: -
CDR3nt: TGCGCCAGCAGCCCTGTGGGGAGTCCGGAAGCTTTCTTT
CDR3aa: CASSPVGSPEAFF

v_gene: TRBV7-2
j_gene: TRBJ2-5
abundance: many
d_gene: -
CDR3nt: TGTGCCAGCAGCATTAAAGAGACCCAGTACTTC
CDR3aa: CASSIKETQYF

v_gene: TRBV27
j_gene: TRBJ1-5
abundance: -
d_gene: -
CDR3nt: TGTGCCAGCAGTTTGTCGGTCTATCAGCCCCAGCATTTT
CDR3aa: CASSLSVYQPQHF

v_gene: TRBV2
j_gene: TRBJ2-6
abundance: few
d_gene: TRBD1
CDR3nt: TGTGCCAGCAGGAAAACGGGGTACAGGGGAACAAATCCCTCTGGGGCCAACGTCCTGACTTTC
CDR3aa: CASRKTGYRGTNPSGANVLTF

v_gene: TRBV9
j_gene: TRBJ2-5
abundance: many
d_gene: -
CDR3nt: TGTGCCAGCAGGGCGGGGTCCTCATCCCAAGAGACCCAGTACTTC
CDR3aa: CASRAGSSSQETQYF

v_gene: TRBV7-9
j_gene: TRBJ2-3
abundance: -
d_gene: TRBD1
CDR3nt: TGTGCCAGCAGCTTAGAGACAGGGTCAGATACGCAGTATTTT
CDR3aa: CASSLETGSDTQYF

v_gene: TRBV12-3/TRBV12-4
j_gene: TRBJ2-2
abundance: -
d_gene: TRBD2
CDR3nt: TGTGCCAGCAGTTGGGACTACCGGAGGACCGGGGAGCTGTTTTTT
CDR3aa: CASSWDYRRTGELFF

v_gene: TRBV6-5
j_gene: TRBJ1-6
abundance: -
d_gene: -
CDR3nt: TGTGCCAGCAGTTGGGGCAGGGCTAATTCACCCCTCCACTTT
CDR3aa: CASSWGRANSPLHF

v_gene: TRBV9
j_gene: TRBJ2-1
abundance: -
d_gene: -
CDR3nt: TGTGCCAGCAGTTTTACCGGGACCAACTCCTACAATGAGCAGTTCTTC
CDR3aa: CASSFTGTNSYNEQFF

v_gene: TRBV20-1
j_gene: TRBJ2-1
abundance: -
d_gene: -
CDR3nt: TGCAGTGCTAGAGTTGTGGCGACAGGGCAGTTCTTC
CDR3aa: CSARVVATGQFF